This T cell receptor beta chain was captured by sequencing in a study of T cell responses to AZD1222 COVID-19 vaccine. The study, taken as a whole, reports: Dominant CD4 TCR responses targeted spike regions 160-218 and 743-854. Close to half of all spike-specific TCRs reportedly target regions of the variants that are unmutated.

As to this clone: Antigen specificity is unknown.

CDR1 is MDHEN and CDR2 is SYDVKM in the germline V gene. Trimming shortened V by 4 bases and J by 0 bases, and 12 bases separated the two germline ends. This CDR3 is 15 amino acids long. Assay: immunoSEQ multiplex PCR; the TCRdb copy retains only in-frame clones and omits some. The sample records approximately 200,000 clones, approximately 94% being singletons. V is TRBV28 and J is TRBJ1-1, with TRBD1 as a possible D gene (6 bases). This specimen consisted of peripheral blood, obtained 28 days after the second dose of the MenACWY control vaccine. The receptor was derived from an adult who received the MenACWY meningococcal vaccine as a control. In nucleotides, the CDR3 is TGTGCCAGCAGTTCCGTCAGGGGTATGAACACTGAAGCTTTCTTT. Translated, it gives CASSSVRGMNTEAFF.